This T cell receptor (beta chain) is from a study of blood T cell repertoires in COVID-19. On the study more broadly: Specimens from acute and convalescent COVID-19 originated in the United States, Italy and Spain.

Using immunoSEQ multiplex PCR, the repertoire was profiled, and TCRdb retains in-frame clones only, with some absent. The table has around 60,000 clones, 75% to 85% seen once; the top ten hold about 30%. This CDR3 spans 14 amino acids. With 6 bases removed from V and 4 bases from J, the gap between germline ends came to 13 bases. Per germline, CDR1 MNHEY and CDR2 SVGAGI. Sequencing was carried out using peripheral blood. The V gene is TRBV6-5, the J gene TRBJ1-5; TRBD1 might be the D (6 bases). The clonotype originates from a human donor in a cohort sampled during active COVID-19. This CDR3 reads CASSGRTENQPQHF. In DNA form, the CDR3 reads TGTGCCAGCAGCGGTAGGACAGAAAATCAGCCCCAGCATTTT.